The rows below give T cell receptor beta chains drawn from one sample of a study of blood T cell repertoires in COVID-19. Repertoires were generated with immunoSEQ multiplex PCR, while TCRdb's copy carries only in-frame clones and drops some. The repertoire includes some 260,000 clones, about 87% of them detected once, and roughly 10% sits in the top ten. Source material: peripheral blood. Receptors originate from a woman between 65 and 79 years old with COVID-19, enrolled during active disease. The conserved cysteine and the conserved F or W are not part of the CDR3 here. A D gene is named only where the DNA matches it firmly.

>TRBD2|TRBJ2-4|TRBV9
ASSVGLANIQY
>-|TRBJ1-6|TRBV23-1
ASSQEDGESSYNSPLH
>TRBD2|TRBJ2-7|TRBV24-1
ATRGGTSGRSVHYEQY
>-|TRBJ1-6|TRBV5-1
ASSLDQGSFSPLH
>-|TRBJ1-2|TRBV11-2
ASSYLGGDYGYT
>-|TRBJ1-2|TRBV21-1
ASSLRLDSYGYT
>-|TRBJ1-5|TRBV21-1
ASSTRVLGNQPQH
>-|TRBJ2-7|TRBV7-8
ASSLGRSYEQY
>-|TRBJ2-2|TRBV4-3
ASSQGLSVTGELF
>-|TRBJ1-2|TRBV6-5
ASSYGGAGYT
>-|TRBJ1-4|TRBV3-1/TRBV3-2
ASSQAYAEKLF
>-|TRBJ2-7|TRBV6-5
ASSLEGAYEQY
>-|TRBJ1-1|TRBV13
ASSRRDRLDTEAF
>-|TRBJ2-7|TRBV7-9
ASSKRDIAYEQY
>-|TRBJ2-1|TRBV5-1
ASRPVSGGDEQF
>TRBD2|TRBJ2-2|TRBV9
ASSALAGAATGELF
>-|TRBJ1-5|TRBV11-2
ASSLSINQPQH
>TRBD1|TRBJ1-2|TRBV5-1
ASTLGQGGGYT
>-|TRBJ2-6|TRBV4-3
ASSQDVLSGANVLT
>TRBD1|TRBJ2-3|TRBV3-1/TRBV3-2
ASSQDWGQASDTQY
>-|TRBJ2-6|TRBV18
ASSPDTLGANVLT
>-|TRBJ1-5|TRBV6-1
ASSEGQNQPQH
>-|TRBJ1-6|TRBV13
ASSLRTGSNSPLH
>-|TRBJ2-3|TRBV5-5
ASSGTPTSTDTQY
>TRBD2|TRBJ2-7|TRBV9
ASTPGPSGRSSSYEQY
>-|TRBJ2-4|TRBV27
ATSISLEAKNIQY
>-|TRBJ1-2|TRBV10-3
ATHPRLIFSDRNYGYT
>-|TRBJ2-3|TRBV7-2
ASFRERTDTQY
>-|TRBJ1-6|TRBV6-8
ASLWRGGAELSPLH
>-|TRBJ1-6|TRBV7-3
ASSLSPGGFGSPLH
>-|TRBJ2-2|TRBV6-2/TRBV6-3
ASSYSRQYTGELF
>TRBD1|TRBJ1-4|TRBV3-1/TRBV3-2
ASSQNRGGAKLF
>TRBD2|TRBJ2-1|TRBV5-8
ASSPILAGGLEQF
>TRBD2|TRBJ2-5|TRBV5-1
ASSRSLLSGRWQETQY
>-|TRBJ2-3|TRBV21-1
ASSKGRASGTADTQY
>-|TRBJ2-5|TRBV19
ASSTDNQETQY
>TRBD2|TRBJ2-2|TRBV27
ASITLKTGTSAPGELF
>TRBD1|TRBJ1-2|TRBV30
AWSVTGAYGYT
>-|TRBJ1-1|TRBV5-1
ASSNLENTEAF
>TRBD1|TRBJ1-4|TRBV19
ASIPGQGNEKLF
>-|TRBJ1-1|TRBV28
ASSLLRTEAF
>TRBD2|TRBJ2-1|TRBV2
ASSVSSGTYNEQF
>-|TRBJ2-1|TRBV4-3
ASSQEARSSYNEQF
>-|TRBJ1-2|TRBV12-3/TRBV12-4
ASRGLTGSGYT
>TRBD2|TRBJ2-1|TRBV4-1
ASSQDETSGKYNEQF
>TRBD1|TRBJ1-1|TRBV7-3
ASSLRQGGTEAF
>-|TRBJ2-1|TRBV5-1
ASRLSSYNEQF
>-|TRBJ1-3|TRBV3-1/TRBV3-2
ASSQDARGGGNTIY